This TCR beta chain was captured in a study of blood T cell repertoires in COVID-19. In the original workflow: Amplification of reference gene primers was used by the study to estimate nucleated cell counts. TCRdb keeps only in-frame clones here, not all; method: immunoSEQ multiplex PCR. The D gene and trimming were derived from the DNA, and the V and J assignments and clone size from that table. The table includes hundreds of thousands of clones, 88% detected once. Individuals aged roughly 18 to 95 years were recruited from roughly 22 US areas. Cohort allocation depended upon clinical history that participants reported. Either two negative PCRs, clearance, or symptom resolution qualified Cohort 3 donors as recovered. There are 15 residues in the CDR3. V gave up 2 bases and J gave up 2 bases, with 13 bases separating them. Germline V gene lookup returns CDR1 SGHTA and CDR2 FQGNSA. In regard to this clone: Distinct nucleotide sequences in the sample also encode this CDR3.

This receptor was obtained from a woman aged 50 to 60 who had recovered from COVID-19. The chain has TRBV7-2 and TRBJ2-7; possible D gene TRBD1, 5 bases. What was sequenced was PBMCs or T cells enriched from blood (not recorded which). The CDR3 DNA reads TGTGCCAGCAGCTTAAGGACACCGGGCGCCTACGAGCAGTACTTC. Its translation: CASSLRTPGAYEQYF.